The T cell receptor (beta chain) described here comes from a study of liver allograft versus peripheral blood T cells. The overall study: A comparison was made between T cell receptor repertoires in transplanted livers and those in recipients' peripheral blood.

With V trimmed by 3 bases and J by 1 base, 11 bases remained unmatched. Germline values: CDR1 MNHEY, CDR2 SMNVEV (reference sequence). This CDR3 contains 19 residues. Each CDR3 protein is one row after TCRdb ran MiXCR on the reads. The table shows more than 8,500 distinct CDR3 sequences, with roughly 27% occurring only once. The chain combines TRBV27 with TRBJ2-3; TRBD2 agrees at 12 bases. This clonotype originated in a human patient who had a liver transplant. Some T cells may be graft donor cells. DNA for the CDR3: TGTGCCAGCAGTTTGGGACTAGCGGGTCGAACGATGCGCACAGATACGCAGTATTTT. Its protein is CASSLGLAGRTMRTDTQYF.